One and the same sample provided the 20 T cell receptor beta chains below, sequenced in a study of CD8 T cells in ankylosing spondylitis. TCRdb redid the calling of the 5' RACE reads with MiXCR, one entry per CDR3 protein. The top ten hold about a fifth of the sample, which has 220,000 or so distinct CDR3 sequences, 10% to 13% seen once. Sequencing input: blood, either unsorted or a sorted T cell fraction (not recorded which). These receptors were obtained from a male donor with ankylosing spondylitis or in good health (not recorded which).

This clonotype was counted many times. CDR3 loop: CASSSGGRVSTDTQYF. CDR3 DNA: TGTGCCAGCAGCTCCGGGGGGCGAGTTAGCACAGATACGCAGTATTTT. The V gene is TRBV7-2, the J gene TRBJ2-3; the D gene is possibly TRBD2 (7 bases). V was trimmed by 4 bases and J by 0 bases, leaving 14 bases between them. This CDR3 contains 16 residues. Germline V gene lookup returns CDR1 SGHTA and CDR2 FQGNSA.

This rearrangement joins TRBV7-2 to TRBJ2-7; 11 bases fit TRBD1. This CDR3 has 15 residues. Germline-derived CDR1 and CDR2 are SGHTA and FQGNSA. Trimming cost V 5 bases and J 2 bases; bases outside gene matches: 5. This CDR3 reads CASSTGTGGTYEQYF. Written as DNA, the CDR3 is TGTGCCAGCAGCACCGGGACAGGGGGGACCTACGAGCAGTACTTC. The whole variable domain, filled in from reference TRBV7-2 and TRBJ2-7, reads GAGVSQSPSNKVTEKGKDVELRCDPISGHTALYWYRQSLGQGLEFLIYFQGNSAPDKSGLPSDRFSAERTGGSVSTLTIQRTQQEDSAVYLCASSTGTGGTYEQYFGPGTRLTVT.

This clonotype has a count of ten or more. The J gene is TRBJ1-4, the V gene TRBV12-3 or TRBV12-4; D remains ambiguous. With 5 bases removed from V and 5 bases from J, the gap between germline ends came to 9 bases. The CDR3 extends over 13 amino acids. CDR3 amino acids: CASSPQLNEKLFF. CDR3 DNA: TGTGCCAGCAGTCCTCAGCTGAATGAAAAACTGTTTTTT.

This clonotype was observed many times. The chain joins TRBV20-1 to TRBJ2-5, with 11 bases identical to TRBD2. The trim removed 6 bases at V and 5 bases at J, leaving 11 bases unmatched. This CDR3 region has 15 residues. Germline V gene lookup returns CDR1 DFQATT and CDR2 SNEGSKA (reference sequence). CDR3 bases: TGCAGTGCCCCGTCCTTTACTAGCGGGGGTGAGACCCAGTACTTC. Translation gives CSAPSFTSGGETQYF.

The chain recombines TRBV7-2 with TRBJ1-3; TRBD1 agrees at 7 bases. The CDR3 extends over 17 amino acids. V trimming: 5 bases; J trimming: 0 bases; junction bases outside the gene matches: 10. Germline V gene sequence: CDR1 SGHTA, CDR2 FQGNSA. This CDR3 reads CASSGSGTDISGNTIYF. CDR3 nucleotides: TGTGCCAGCAGCGGTTCCGGGACAGACATCTCTGGAAACACCATATATTTT. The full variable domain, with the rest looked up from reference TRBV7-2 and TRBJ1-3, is GAGVSQSPSNKVTEKGKDVELRCDPISGHTALYWYRQSLGQGLEFLIYFQGNSAPDKSGLPSDRFSAERTGGSVSTLTIQRTQQEDSAVYLCASSGSGTDISGNTIYFGEGSWLTVV.

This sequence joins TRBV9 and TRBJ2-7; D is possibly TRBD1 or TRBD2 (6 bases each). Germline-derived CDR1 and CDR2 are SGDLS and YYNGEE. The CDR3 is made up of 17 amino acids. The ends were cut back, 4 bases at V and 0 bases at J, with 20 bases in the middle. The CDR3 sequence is CASSPDPGGAGSYEQYF. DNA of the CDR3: TGTGCCAGCAGCCCTGATCCCGGGGGCGCCGGCTCCTACGAGCAGTACTTC.

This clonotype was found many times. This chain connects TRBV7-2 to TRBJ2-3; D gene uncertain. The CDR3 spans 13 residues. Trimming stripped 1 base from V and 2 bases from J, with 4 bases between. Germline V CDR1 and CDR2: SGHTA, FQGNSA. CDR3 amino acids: CASSLGYTDTQYF. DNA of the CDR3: TGTGCCAGCAGCTTAGGTTACACAGATACGCAGTATTTT.

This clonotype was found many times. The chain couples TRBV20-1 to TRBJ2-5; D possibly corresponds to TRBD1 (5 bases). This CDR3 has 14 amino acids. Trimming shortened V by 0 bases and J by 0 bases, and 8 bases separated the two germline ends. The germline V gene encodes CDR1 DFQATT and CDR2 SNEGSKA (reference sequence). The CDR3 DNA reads TGCAGTGCTAGAGATAGGGGCTACCAAGAGACCCAGTACTTC. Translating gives CSARDRGYQETQYF.

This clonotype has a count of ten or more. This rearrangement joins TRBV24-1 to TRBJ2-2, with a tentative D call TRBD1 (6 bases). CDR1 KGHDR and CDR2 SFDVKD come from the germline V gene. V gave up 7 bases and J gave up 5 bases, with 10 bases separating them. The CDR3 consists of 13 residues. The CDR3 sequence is CATRRGTTGELFF. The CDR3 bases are TGTGCCACCAGGAGGGGGACGACCGGGGAGCTGTTTTTT.

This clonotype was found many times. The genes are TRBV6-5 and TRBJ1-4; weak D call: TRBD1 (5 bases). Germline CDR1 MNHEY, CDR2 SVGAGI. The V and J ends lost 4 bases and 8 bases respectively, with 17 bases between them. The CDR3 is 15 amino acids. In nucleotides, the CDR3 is TGTGCCAGCAGTTCCGGGGACGTCAAGGAGGAAAAACTGTTTTTT. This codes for CASSSGDVKEEKLFF.

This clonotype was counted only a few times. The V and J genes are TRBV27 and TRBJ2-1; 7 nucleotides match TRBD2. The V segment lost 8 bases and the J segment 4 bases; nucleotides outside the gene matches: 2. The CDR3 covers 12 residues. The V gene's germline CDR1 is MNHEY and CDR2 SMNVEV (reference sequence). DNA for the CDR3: TGTGCCAGCCACGGGGGGTACAATGAGCAGTTCTTC. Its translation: CASHGGYNEQFF.

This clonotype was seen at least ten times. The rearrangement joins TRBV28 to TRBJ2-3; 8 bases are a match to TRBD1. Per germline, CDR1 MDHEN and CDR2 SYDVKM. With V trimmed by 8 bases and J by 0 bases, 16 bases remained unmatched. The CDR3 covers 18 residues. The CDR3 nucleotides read TGTGCCAGCCATGGGGTAGGCAGGGGGCGCCTAAGCACAGATACGCAGTATTTT. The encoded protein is CASHGVGRGRLSTDTQYF.

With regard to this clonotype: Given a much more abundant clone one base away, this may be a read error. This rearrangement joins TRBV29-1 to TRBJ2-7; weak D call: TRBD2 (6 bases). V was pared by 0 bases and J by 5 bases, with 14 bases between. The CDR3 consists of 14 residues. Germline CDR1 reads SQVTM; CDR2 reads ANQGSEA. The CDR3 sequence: CSVEELAAKNEQYF. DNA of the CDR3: TGCAGCGTTGAAGAATTAGCGGCGAAGAACGAGCAGTACTTC.

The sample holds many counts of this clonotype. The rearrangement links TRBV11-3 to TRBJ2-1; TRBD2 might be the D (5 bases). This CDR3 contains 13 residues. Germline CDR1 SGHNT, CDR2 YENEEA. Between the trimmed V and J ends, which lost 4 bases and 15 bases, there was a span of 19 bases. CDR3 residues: CASSSTSNHGPFF. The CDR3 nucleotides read TGTGCCAGCAGCTCTACTAGTAATCACGGCCCGTTCTTC.

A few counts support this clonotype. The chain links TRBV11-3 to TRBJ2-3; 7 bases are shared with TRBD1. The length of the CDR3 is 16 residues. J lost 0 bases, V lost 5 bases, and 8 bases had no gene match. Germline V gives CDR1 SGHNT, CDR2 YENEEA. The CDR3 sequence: CASSTRQGTSTDTQYF. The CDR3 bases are TGTGCCAGCAGCACAAGACAGGGAACAAGCACAGATACGCAGTATTTT. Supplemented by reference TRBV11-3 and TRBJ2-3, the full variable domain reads EAGVVQSPRYKIIEKKQPVAFWCNPISGHNTLYWYLQNLGQGPELLIRYENEEAVDDSQLPKDRFSAERLKGVDSTLKIQPAELGDSAVYLCASSTRQGTSTDTQYFGPGTRLTVL.

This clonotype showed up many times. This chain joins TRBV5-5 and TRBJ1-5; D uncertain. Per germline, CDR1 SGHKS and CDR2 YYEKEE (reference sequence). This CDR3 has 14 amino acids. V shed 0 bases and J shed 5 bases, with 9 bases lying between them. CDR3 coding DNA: TGTGCCAGCAGCTTGGGCGTCGGGGATCAGCCCCAGCATTTT. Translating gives CASSLGVGDQPQHF.

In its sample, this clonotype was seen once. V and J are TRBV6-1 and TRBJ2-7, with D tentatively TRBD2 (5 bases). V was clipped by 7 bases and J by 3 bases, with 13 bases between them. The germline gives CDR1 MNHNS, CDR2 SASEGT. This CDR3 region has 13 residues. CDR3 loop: CASTLGGLYEQYF. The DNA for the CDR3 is TGTGCCAGCACCCTGGGTGGACTCTACGAGCAGTACTTC.

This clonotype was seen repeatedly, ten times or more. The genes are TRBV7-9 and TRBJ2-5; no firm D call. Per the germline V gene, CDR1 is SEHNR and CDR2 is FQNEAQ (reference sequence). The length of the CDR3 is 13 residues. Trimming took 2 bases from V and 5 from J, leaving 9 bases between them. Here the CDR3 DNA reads TGTGCCAGCAGCTTATCTCCCCATGAGACCCAGTACTTC. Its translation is CASSLSPHETQYF.

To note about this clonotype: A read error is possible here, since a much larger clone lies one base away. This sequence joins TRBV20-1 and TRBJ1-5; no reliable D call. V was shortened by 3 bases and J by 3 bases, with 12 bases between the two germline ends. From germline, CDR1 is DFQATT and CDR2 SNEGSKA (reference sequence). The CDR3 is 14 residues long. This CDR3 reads CSASRAYINQPQHF. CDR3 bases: TGCAGTGCTAGTCGCGCGTATATCAATCAGCCCCAGCATTTT.

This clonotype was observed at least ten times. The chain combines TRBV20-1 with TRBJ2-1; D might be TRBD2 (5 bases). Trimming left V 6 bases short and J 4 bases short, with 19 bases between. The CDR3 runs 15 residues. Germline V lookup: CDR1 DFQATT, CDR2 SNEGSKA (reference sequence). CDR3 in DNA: TGCAGTGCGAAGGGCCTAGAGCGGATATACAATGAGCAGTTCTTC. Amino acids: CSAKGLERIYNEQFF.